This paragraph covers one T cell receptor (beta chain) sequence. J lost 4 bases, V lost 0 bases, and 0 bases had no gene match. CDR1 and CDR2 (germline): SGHDT, YYEEEE. The CDR3 contains 13 residues. The record originates from a study of blood T cell repertoires in COVID-19. About the research overall: Samples of COVID-19 (acute and convalescent) were obtained from the United States, Italy and Spain. T cells, B-cell-depleted T cells, or PBMCs provided the cDNA or gDNA that served as material.

TCRdb's table, derived via immunoSEQ multiplex PCR, lists solely in-frame clones and lacks some. The data show roughly 89,000 clones, roughly 80% seen once. This TCR was sampled from a woman of 80 years or more with acute or convalescent COVID-19. V is TRBV5-6 and J is TRBJ1-2; TRBD1 matches at 7 bases. Sequenced sample: peripheral blood. CDR3 loop: CASSLGTGYGYTF. As DNA, the CDR3 is TGTGCCAGCAGCTTGGGGACAGGCTATGGCTACACCTTC.